This entry features one T cell receptor (beta chain) sequence. Its specificity is not known. The Oncomine TCR Beta short-read assay generated sequence data from the DNA of cultured CD4+ T cells. TCRdb reprocessed the PCR reads via MiXCR and lists one record per CDR3 protein. Counted here are about 19,000 distinct CDR3 sequences, 65% to 80% occurring once; the ten biggest clones make up about a sixth. These data are taken from a study of vaccination and CD4 T cells after COVID-19. As for treatment: roughly 11-day PBMC culture with coronavirus spike peptide pools or control peptides (ViraFEST assay). Germline values: CDR1 DFQATT, CDR2 SNEGSKA (reference sequence). The CDR3 consists of 14 residues. V was pared by 3 bases and J by 8 bases, with 19 bases between.

The rearrangement links TRBV20-1 to TRBJ1-2; a possible D gene is TRBD1 (5 bases). The receptor was isolated from a human donor who received a COVID-19 vaccine. The material was CD4+ T cells from blood, cultured in vitro, obtained after SARS-CoV-2 vaccination. This chain's CDR3 is CSASKLGTSLGYTF. The DNA of the CDR3 is TGCAGTGCTAGCAAGTTAGGGACTTCGCTGGGCTACACCTTC.